The 21 T cell receptor beta chains below were found in one sample sequenced in a study of T cell repertoires in cytomegalovirus infection. Using its own MiXCR run on the reads, TCRdb lists one record per CDR3 protein. The sample holds around 570,000 distinct CDR3 sequences, roughly 43% seen once. No antigen is known for these receptors. This material consisted of cultured PBMCs, taken from culture after CMV antigen stimulation. These TCRs come from a human donor in good health (CMV status not recorded). Some clones in this sample may be carry-over from other donors' samples.

The genes are TRBV10-3 and TRBJ1-2; D not resolved. CDR1 is ENHRY, CDR2 SYGVKD, per germline. The CDR3 is 15 residues long. Trimming pared 0 bases from V and 0 bases from J, leaving 8 bases between. The CDR3 nucleotides are TGTGCCATCAGTGAGTCGCGGGTATCTAACTATGGCTACACCTTC. Protein product: CAISESRVSNYGYTF.

The J gene is TRBJ2-7, the V gene TRBV7-9, with D unresolved. The CDR3 loop spans 11 amino acids. The germline V gene encodes CDR1 SEHNR and CDR2 FQNEAQ (reference sequence). V dropped 8 bases and J dropped 0 bases, with 5 bases sitting between them. The CDR3 spells CASGISYEQYF. CDR3 in DNA: TGTGCCAGCGGGATCTCCTACGAGCAGTACTTC.

The rearrangement links TRBV18 to TRBJ2-1; 9 nucleotides line up with TRBD2. Per the germline V gene, CDR1 is KGHSH and CDR2 is LQKENI. The trim removed 3 bases at V and 5 bases at J, leaving 2 bases unmatched. CDR3 length: 14 residues. CDR3 bases: TGTGCCAGCTCACCGCCTAGCGGGAACAATGAGCAGTTCTTC. This codes for CASSPPSGNNEQFF.

The chain employs TRBV10-3 and TRBJ2-5, with 13 bases matching TRBD2. V dropped 8 bases and J dropped 2; count of bases not matched to a gene: 11. Germline CDR1 ENHRY, CDR2 SYGVKD. The CDR3 totals 17 residues. In nucleotides, the CDR3 is TGTGCCATCCGCCAGGGGACTAGCGGGGTTCCACAAGAGACCCAGTACTTC. As protein: CAIRQGTSGVPQETQYF.

This rearrangement joins TRBV7-8 to TRBJ1-2; TRBD1 is a possible D gene (5 bases). Between the trimmed V and J ends, which lost 4 bases and 4 bases, there was a span of 13 bases. The CDR3 is 14 residues long. CDR1 SGHVS and CDR2 FQNEAQ come from the germline V gene. The DNA of the CDR3 is TGTGCCAGCAGCTCCCAGTCAGGGCCCTATGGCTACACCTTC. It encodes CASSSQSGPYGYTF.

This clonotype was detected many times. The chain carries TRBV7-9 and TRBJ1-1; D is undetermined. This CDR3 is built from 13 residues. Trimming removed 1 base from V and 5 bases from J, with 8 bases in between. Germline loops: CDR1 SEHNR, CDR2 FQNEAQ (reference sequence). The CDR3 DNA follows: TGTGCCAGCAGCTTAGGCGGAGCGACTGAAGCTTTCTTT. This translates into CASSLGGATEAFF.

This clonotype was seen a single time. The chain has TRBV2 and TRBJ1-1; possibly TRBD1 for D (6 bases). Germline CDR1 reads SNHLY; CDR2 reads FYNNEI. Trimming cost V 2 bases and J 5 bases, with 12 bases left between them. The CDR3 extends over 14 amino acids. The DNA of the CDR3 is TGTGCCAGCAGTGAAAAAACAGGGTTTACTGAAGCTTTCTTT. Translating it yields CASSEKTGFTEAFF.

This sequence joins TRBV4-1 and TRBJ2-1, with TRBD2 matching 9 bases. V gave up 4 bases and J gave up 2 bases; unmatched junction bases: 21. The CDR3 loop spans 21 amino acids. Germline CDR1 MGHRA, CDR2 YSYEKL. The CDR3 loop reads CASSPGGIIAGEMGAYNEQFF. CDR3 nucleotide sequence: TGCGCCAGCAGCCCGGGGGGGATTATAGCGGGAGAAATGGGCGCCTACAATGAGCAGTTCTTC.

This clonotype was observed a few times. This chain uses TRBV7-2 with TRBJ2-5; maybe TRBD2 (6 bases). CDR1 is SGHTA and CDR2 is FQGNSA in the germline V gene. V shed 4 bases and J shed 5 bases, with 17 bases lying between them. CDR3 length: 15 residues. CDR3 nucleotides: TGTGCCAGCAGCTCCAGACTAGACGGGATCGAGACCCAGTACTTC. Translating it yields CASSSRLDGIETQYF.

This clonotype appeared a few times. The gene calls are TRBV7-9 and TRBJ2-2, with D hard to call. CDR1 SEHNR and CDR2 FQNEAQ come from the germline V gene (reference sequence). The CDR3 length is 12 residues. Trimming took off 3 bases at V and 6 bases at J, with 5 bases between the two ends. CDR3 coding DNA: TGTGCCAGCAGCTTTCGGTCCGGGGAGCTGTTTTTT. Encoded protein: CASSFRSGELFF. Full variable domain (remainder filled in from reference TRBV7-9 and TRBJ2-2): DTGVSQNPRHKITKRGQNVTFRCDPISEHNRLYWYRQTLGQGPEFLTYFQNEAQLEKSRLLSDRFSAERPKGSFSTLEIQRTEQGDSAMYLCASSFRSGELFFGEGSRLTVL.

This clonotype was found a few times. The V call is TRBV10-3, the J call TRBJ2-3; D ambiguous. The CDR3 loop spans 11 amino acids. Germline V CDR1 and CDR2: ENHRY, SYGVKD. V lost 6 bases and J lost 2, with 3 bases in between. The CDR3 bases are TGTGCCATCAGGCTCACAGATACGCAGTATTTT. Amino acid sequence: CAIRLTDTQYF.

The J gene is TRBJ1-2, the V gene TRBV12-3 or TRBV12-4; tentative D call: TRBD1 (6 bases). CDR3 length equals 12 residues. Trimming removed 3 bases at V and 9 bases at J, with 11 bases between. As DNA, the CDR3 is TGTGCCAGCAGTTTTGCACGGGACAGCTACACCTTC. Residues: CASSFARDSYTF.

The V and J genes are TRBV6-2 or TRBV6-3 and TRBJ1-2, with D hard to call. With 2 bases removed from V and 7 bases from J, the gap between germline ends came to 8 bases. The CDR3 sequence is 12 residues long. Germline values: CDR1 MNHEY, CDR2 SVGEGT. CDR3 in DNA: TGTGCCAGCAGTTACCCACGTGGTGGCTACACCTTC. It encodes CASSYPRGGYTF.

This chain links TRBV6-6 with TRBJ2-5; a possible D gene is TRBD2 (6 bases). The germline V and J ends were trimmed by 7 bases and 5 bases, with 14 bases remaining between them. There are 13 residues in the CDR3. CDR1 MNHNY and CDR2 SVGAGI come from the germline V gene (reference sequence). CDR3 sequence: CASTPRDWETQYF. The CDR3 nucleotides read TGTGCCAGCACCCCGAGGGACTGGGAGACCCAGTACTTC.

As to this clonotype: A read error may produce the germline difference seen at one junction end. The rearrangement uses TRBV7-9 and TRBJ2-1; TRBD1 might be the D (5 bases). Germline V gene lookup returns CDR1 SEHNR and CDR2 FQNEAQ (reference sequence). This CDR3 comprises 16 residues. Here the CDR3 reads CASTPPYRQSYNERFF. The CDR3 nucleotides are TGTGCCAGCACCCCACCCTACCGACAGTCCTACAATGAGCGGTTCTTC.

This clonotype has at least ten counts. The V and J genes are TRBV7-2 and TRBJ1-2; D remains unclear. V shed 3 bases and J shed 0 bases, with 8 bases lying between them. There are 14 residues in the CDR3. Looked up from germline, CDR1 is SGHTA and CDR2 is FQGNSA. CDR3 DNA: TGTGCCAGCAGCTTTCGCACAGCTAACTATGGCTACACCTTC. Translated: CASSFRTANYGYTF. Using reference TRBV7-2 and TRBJ1-2 for the parts outside the CDR3, the full variable domain is GAGVSQSPSNKVTEKGKDVELRCDPISGHTALYWYRQSLGQGLEFLIYFQGNSAPDKSGLPSDRFSAERTGGSVSTLTIQRTQQEDSAVYLCASSFRTANYGYTFGSGTRLTVV.

The V gene is TRBV12-3 or TRBV12-4, the J gene TRBJ2-1; D perhaps matches TRBD1 (6 bases). Trimming cost V 1 base and J 7 bases, with 11 bases left between them. The CDR3 is 14 residues long. This chain's CDR3 is CASSLEGGRNEQFF. The CDR3 nucleotides are TGTGCCAGCAGTTTAGAAGGGGGTCGGAATGAGCAGTTCTTC.

This clonotype was observed a few times. This chain's CDR3 is CASSPPFPYEQYF. CDR3 DNA: TGTGCCAGCAGCCCCCCGTTTCCCTACGAGCAGTACTTC. This sequence joins TRBV7-2 and TRBJ2-7; D not resolved. Per germline, CDR1 SGHTA and CDR2 FQGNSA. Trimming stripped 5 bases from V and 2 bases from J, with 10 bases between. This CDR3 region has 13 residues.

The V and J genes are TRBV11-2 and TRBJ2-7; 9 bases fit TRBD1. Germline V gives CDR1 SGHAT, CDR2 FQNNGV. CDR3 size: 14 residues. V gave up 11 bases and J gave up 3 bases; unmatched junction bases: 11. CDR3 bases: TGTGCCTCGGCACGGACAGGGGTTGGCTACGAGCAGTACTTC. Its translation: CASARTGVGYEQYF.

V and J are TRBV7-9 and TRBJ1-2, with TRBD1 identical over 7 bases. CDR1 is SEHNR and CDR2 is FQNEAQ in the germline V gene (reference sequence). This CDR3 has 15 residues. The trim removed 5 bases at V and 4 bases at J, leaving 10 bases unmatched. The CDR3 reads CASSPRGGGGYGYTF. Written as DNA, the CDR3 is TGTGCCAGCAGCCCCCGGGGAGGGGGCGGCTATGGCTACACCTTC.

Ten or more counts support this clonotype. This chain connects TRBV7-9 to TRBJ1-1; D unresolved. With 1 base removed from V and 8 bases from J, the gap between germline ends came to 8 bases. Germline V gives CDR1 SEHNR, CDR2 FQNEAQ (reference sequence). This CDR3 has 12 residues. The CDR3 nucleotides read TGTGCCAGCAGCTTAGAGGAGTTCGAAGCTTTCTTT. Its protein is CASSLEEFEAFF.